This T cell receptor beta chain was profiled in a study of human T cells and chemical hapten exposure. There are a few counts of this clonotype. Each CDR3 protein is one row after TCRdb ran MiXCR on the RACE reads. The sample has about 140,000 distinct CDR3 sequences, 10% to 15% seen once. Specified time point: patch test 2, 6 weeks after DPC sensitization. Stated treatment: therapeutic diphenylcyclopropenone sensitization with weekly scalp DPC. Trimming pared 1 base from V and 9 bases from J, leaving 16 bases between. The CDR3 length is 15 residues. Germline CDR1 and CDR2: SGHDN and FVKESK. The sequence was obtained from a woman aged 45-59 years with alopecia areata. Some clones in this sample may be carry-over from other donors' samples. This specimen consisted of whole blood, obtained in connection with sensitization to the hapten diphenylcyclopropenone (DPC). V is TRBV14 and J is TRBJ2-1; possibly TRBD2 for D (6 bases). CDR3 loop: CASSQVSGGTGEQFF. The DNA for the CDR3 is TGTGCCAGCAGCCAAGTTAGCGGAGGTACGGGTGAGCAGTTCTTC.